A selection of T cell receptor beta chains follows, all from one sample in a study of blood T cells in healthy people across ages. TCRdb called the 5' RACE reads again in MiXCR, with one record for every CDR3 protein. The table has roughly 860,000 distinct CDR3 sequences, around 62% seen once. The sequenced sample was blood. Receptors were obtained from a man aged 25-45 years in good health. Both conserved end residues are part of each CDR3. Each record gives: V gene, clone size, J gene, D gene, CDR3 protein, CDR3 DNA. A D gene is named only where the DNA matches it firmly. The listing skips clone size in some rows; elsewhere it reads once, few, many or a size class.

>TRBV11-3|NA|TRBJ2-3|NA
CANSSYRTPDTQYF
TGTGCCAACAGCTCCTACAGGACCCCAGATACGCAGTATTTT
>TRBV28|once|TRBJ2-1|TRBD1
CASSLTGGSKNEQFF
TGTGCCAGCAGTTTAACAGGGGGTTCGAAAAATGAGCAGTTCTTC
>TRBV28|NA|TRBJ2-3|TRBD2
CASRNSGGAHRTDTQYF
TGTGCCAGCAGAAATAGCGGGGGGGCCCACCGCACAGATACGCAGTATTTT
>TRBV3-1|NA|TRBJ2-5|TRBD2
CARMIWGTSGETQYF
TGCGCCAGAATGATTTGGGGGACTAGCGGAGAGACCCAGTACTTC
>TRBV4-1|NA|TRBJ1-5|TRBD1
CASSQEGVTGGYRAQHF
TGCGCCAGCAGCCAAGAAGGGGTAACAGGGGGCTATCGGGCCCAGCATTTT
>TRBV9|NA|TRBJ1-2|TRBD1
CASSARAGQGVVYGYTF
TGTGCCAGCAGCGCGAGAGCTGGACAGGGTGTCGTCTATGGCTACACCTTC
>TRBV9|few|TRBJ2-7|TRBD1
CASGTGLGEQYF
TGTGCCAGCGGGACAGGTCTCGGTGAGCAGTACTTC
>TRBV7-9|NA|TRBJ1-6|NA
CASSTGQSSYNSPLHF
TGTGCCAGCAGCACCGGACAGAGCTCCTATAATTCACCCCTCCACTTT
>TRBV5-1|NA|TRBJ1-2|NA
CASKSADTSNYGYTF
TGCGCCAGCAAATCGGCGGACACCTCTAACTATGGCTACACCTTC
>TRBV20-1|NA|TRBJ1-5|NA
CSAKRGGLGNQPQHF
TGCAGTGCCAAACGCGGAGGTTTGGGCAATCAGCCCCAGCATTTT
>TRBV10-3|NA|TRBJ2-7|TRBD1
CAISERDRGTYEQYF
TGTGCCATCAGTGAGCGGGACAGGGGGACCTACGAGCAGTACTTC
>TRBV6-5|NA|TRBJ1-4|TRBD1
CASSDRGTGREKLFF
TGTGCCAGCAGCGATCGGGGGACAGGGAGGGAAAAACTGTTTTTT
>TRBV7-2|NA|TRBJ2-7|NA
CASSPNRVEQYF
TGTGCCAGCAGTCCTAACAGGGTCGAGCAGTACTTC
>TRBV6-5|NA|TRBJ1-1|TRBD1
CASSETGVNTEAFF
TGTGCCAGCAGTGAAACAGGGGTGAACACTGAAGCTTTCTTT
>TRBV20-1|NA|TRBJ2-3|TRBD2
CSAQPGRSGGTDTQYF
TGCAGTGCTCAACCAGGAAGGTCCGGGGGGACAGATACGCAGTATTTT
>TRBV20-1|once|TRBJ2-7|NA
CSARDYLGRGAGEQYF
TGCAGTGCTAGAGATTATTTGGGACGGGGGGCTGGGGAGCAGTACTTC
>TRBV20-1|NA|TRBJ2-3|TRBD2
CSATGLAGADTQYF
TGCAGTGCGACGGGACTAGCGGGGGCAGATACGCAGTATTTT
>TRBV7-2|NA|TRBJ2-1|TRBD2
CASSLPLAGGDEQFF
TGTGCCAGCAGCTTACCACTAGCGGGGGGGGATGAGCAGTTCTTC
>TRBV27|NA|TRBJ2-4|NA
CASSLRAIPDIQYF
TGTGCCAGCAGTCTCCGGGCCATCCCGGACATTCAGTACTTC
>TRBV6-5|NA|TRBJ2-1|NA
CASSYPADYLNEQFF
TGTGCCAGCAGTTACCCCGCGGACTATCTGAATGAGCAGTTCTTC
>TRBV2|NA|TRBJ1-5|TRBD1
CASSPGTGSGQPQHF
TGTGCCAGCAGTCCCGGGACAGGGTCGGGTCAGCCCCAGCATTTT
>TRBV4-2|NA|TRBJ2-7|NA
CASSQGFRGGNPYEQYF
TGTGCCAGCAGCCAAGGCTTCCGAGGGGGGAACCCCTACGAGCAGTACTTC
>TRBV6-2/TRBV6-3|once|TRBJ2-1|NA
CASRFRGAYNEQFF
TGTGCCAGCAGGTTCAGGGGGGCCTACAATGAGCAGTTCTTC
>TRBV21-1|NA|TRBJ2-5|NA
CASRFDRNQTQYF
TGTGCCAGCAGGTTCGACAGGAACCAGACCCAGTACTTC
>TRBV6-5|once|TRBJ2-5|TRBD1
CASSYSGQGVETQYF
TGTGCCAGCAGTTACTCGGGACAGGGTGTAGAGACCCAGTACTTC
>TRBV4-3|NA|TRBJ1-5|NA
CASSQDFTRLLEPQHF
TGCGCCAGCAGCCAAGATTTCACCCGACTCTTGGAACCCCAGCATTTT
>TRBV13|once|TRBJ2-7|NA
CASSPYGLRDEQYF
TGTGCCAGCAGCCCCTACGGGCTTAGGGACGAGCAGTACTTC
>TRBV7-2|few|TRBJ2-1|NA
CASRRTNNEQFF
TGTGCCAGCAGGCGGACCAACAATGAGCAGTTCTTC
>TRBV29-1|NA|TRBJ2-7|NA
CSAALGSYEQYF
TGCAGCGCCGCCCTCGGGAGCTACGAGCAGTACTTC
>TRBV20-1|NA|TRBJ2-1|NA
CSAGDEQFF
TGCAGTGCAGGGGATGAGCAGTTCTTC
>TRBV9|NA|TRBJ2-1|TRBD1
CASSVEGTAYEQFF
TGTGCCAGCAGCGTAGAAGGGACAGCCTACGAGCAGTTCTTC
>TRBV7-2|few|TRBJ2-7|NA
CASSLGDNDYEQYF
TGTGCCAGCAGCTTAGGAGACAACGACTACGAGCAGTACTTC
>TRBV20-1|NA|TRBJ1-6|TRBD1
CSASPAGGHNSPLHF
TGCAGTGCTAGCCCGGCAGGGGGCCATAATTCACCCCTCCACTTT
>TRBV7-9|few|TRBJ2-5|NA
CASSTPGHQETQYF
TGTGCCAGCAGCACTCCGGGACATCAAGAGACCCAGTACTTC
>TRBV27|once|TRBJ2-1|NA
CASSLGAGHQFF
TGTGCCAGCAGTTTAGGGGCGGGGCATCAGTTCTTC
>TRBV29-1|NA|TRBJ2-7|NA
CSVEGEGGTYEQYF
TGCAGCGTTGAAGGCGAAGGGGGAACCTACGAGCAGTACTTC
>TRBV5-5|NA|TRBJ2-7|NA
CASSHEWRYEQYF
TGTGCCAGCAGCCACGAGTGGAGGTACGAGCAGTACTTC
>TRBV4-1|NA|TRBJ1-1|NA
CASSQGEQGEAFF
TGCGCCAGCAGCCAAGGTGAGCAGGGGGAAGCTTTCTTT
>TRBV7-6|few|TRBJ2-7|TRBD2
CASSLRGRENEQYF
TGTGCCAGCAGCCTACGGGGGAGGGAAAACGAGCAGTACTTC
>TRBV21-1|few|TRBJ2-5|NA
CASSARQGAGRETQYF
TGTGCCAGCAGCGCTCGACAGGGGGCTGGGAGGGAGACCCAGTACTTC
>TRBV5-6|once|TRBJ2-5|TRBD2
CASSLVLAGAGAETQYF
TGTGCCAGCAGCTTGGTCCTAGCGGGGGCCGGGGCAGAGACCCAGTACTTC
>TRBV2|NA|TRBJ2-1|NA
CASSTWGNYLSYNEQFF
TGTGCCAGCAGCACGTGGGGGAATTATCTCTCCTACAATGAGCAGTTCTTC
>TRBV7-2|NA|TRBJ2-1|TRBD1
CASGTRGSEQFF
TGTGCCAGCGGGACCAGGGGGAGTGAGCAGTTCTTC
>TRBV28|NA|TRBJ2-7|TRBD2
CATRGGLSYEQYF
TGTGCCACCCGCGGGGGGCTGTCCTACGAGCAGTACTTC
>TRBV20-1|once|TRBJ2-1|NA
CSARDAGRSYNEQFF
TGCAGTGCTAGAGACGCGGGGAGGTCCTACAATGAGCAGTTCTTC
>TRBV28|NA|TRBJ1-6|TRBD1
CASSLKDRGLSPLHF
TGTGCCAGCAGTTTGAAGGACAGGGGGCTCTCACCCCTCCACTTT
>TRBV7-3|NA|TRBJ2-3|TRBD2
CASSPTSGGQGTDTQYF
TGTGCCAGCAGCCCCACTAGCGGGGGGCAGGGCACAGATACGCAGTATTTT
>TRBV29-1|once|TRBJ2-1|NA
CSVGVGYNEQFF
TGCAGCGTCGGGGTGGGGTACAATGAGCAGTTCTTC
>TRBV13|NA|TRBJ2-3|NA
CASSSSNEIITDTPYF
TGTGCCAGCAGCTCCAGCAACGAAATTATCACAGATACGCCGTATTTT
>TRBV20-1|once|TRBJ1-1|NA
CSASLSRQWNTEAFF
TGCAGTGCTAGCCTATCTAGACAGTGGAACACTGAAGCTTTCTTT